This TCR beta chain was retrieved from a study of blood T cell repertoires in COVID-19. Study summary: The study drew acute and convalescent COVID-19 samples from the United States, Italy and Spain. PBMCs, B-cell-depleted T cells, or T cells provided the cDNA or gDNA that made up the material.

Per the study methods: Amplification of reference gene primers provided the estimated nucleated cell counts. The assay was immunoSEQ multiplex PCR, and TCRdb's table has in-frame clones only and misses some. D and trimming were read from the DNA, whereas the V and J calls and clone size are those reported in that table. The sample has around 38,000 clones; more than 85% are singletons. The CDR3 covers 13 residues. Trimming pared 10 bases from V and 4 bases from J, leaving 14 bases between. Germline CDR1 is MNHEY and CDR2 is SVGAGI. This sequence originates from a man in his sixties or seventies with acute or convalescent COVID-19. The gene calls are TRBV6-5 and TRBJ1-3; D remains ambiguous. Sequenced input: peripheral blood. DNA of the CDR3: TGTGCCACGCGAGGAGGGATAGGAAACACCATATATTTT. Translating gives CATRGGIGNTIYF.